These 26 T cell receptor beta chains originate from one sample sequenced in a study of T cell responses to AZD1222 COVID-19 vaccine. TCRdb's copy holds only in-frame clones and misses some; the assay was immunoSEQ multiplex PCR. The sample records about 160,000 clones, 92% being singletons. This sample comprised peripheral blood, obtained 28 days after the second AZD1222 dose. The receptor set was obtained from an adult who received the AZD1222 COVID-19 vaccine.

The V and J genes are TRBV19 and TRBJ2-2; TRBD1 matches at 7 bases. Trimming removed 6 bases from V and 0 bases from J; junction bases left unmatched: 1. CDR1 is LNHDA and CDR2 is SQIVND in the germline V gene (reference sequence). CDR3 length: 14 residues. The CDR3 nucleotides are TGTGCCAGTAGAACAGGGGCGAACACCGGGGAGCTGTTTTTT. Translated: CASRTGANTGELFF.

V usage is TRBV9 and J usage is TRBJ2-5; 8 bases map to TRBD2. J gave up 4 bases and V 2 bases, and 4 bases lay outside the gene matches. The CDR3 spans 14 residues. Per the germline V gene, CDR1 is SGDLS and CDR2 is YYNGEE. The CDR3 sequence: CASSVGLAGETQYF. Here the CDR3 DNA reads TGTGCCAGCAGCGTCGGACTAGCCGGAGAGACCCAGTACTTC.

About this clone itself: One junction end does not reproduce the germline sequence, and a read error may be involved. The chain couples TRBV18 to TRBJ2-7; TRBD1 might be the D (5 bases). This CDR3 is built from 13 residues. CDR1 and CDR2 (germline): KGHSH, LQKENI. CDR3 loop: CASSPSSDIQGLF. Written as DNA, the CDR3 is TGTGCCAGCTCACCATCATCGGATATTCAGGGCCTCTTC.

V and J are TRBV6-5 and TRBJ1-2, with 9 bases fitting TRBD1. Per the germline V gene, CDR1 is MNHEY and CDR2 is SVGAGI. The length of the CDR3 is 14 residues. Trimming removed 5 bases from V and 5 bases from J; junction bases left unmatched: 6. CDR3 residues: CASSPGTGIYGYTF. The CDR3 coding sequence is TGTGCCAGCAGTCCCGGGACAGGGATTTATGGCTACACCTTC.

The chain carries TRBV10-3 and TRBJ1-1; 7 bases are a match to TRBD1. The CDR3 totals 15 residues. Germline assignment: CDR1 ENHRY and CDR2 SYGVKD. The trim removed 5 bases at V and 1 base at J, leaving 7 bases unmatched. The CDR3 here is CAISQQGMANTEAFF. The CDR3 DNA is TGTGCCATCAGTCAACAGGGGATGGCGAACACTGAAGCTTTCTTT.

The table lists this clone with a few counts. The gene calls are TRBV2 and TRBJ1-6, with TRBD1 as a possible D gene (5 bases). In germline, CDR1 is SNHLY, CDR2 FYNNEI. The CDR3 runs 14 residues. Between the trimmed V and J ends, which lost 6 bases and 3 bases, there was a span of 9 bases. CDR3 DNA sequence: TGTGCCAGCAGGCCGGGGGTCTATAATTCACCCCTCCACTTT. Protein sequence: CASRPGVYNSPLHF.

This chain uses TRBV10-3 with TRBJ2-5, with 8 positions matching TRBD1. V shed 0 bases, J shed 4 bases, and the junction held 4 bases outside the gene matches. This CDR3 spans 15 amino acids. Germline assignment: CDR1 ENHRY and CDR2 SYGVKD. The CDR3 reads CAISESTGAGETQYF. CDR3 nucleotide sequence: TGTGCCATCAGTGAGTCGACAGGGGCGGGAGAGACCCAGTACTTC.

This chain connects TRBV19 to TRBJ2-2; 8 bases are a match to TRBD1. The trim removed 5 bases at V and 3 bases at J, leaving 8 bases unmatched. The CDR3 loop spans 16 amino acids. Germline assignment: CDR1 LNHDA and CDR2 SQIVND (reference sequence). The CDR3 here is CASSFGQGGYTGELFF. The CDR3 DNA reads TGTGCCAGTAGTTTCGGACAGGGAGGATACACCGGGGAGCTGTTTTTT.

This chain connects TRBV6-1 to TRBJ1-6; no clear D gene. Germline V gives CDR1 MNHNS, CDR2 SASEGT. The CDR3 sequence is 13 residues long. V dropped 2 bases and J dropped 8 bases, with 7 bases sitting between them. CDR3 amino acids: CASSELLDSPLHF. The CDR3 nucleotides are TGTGCCAGCAGTGAACTCTTAGATTCACCCCTCCACTTT.

This chain joins TRBV10-1 and TRBJ1-2, with 8 bases lining up with TRBD1. V dropped 2 bases and J dropped 8; count of bases not matched to a gene: 10. CDR3 size: 15 residues. CDR1 is WNHNN, CDR2 SYGVQD, per germline (reference sequence). CDR3: CASSEEPGQVCGYTF. Written as DNA, the CDR3 is TGCGCCAGCAGTGAGGAACCGGGACAGGTCTGCGGCTACACCTTC.

The CDR3 DNA sequence: TGTGCCAGCAGCCAGAGGACAGGGGGCTTAAGGAATGAGCAGTTCTTC. Translation gives CASSQRTGGLRNEQFF. This sequence joins TRBV16 and TRBJ2-1, with TRBD1 matching 11 bases. Germline lookup yields CDR1 KGHSY and CDR2 FQNENV. After removal of 3 bases from V and 7 bases from J, the junction contained 8 bases not matched to a gene. This CDR3 spans 16 amino acids.

The chain couples TRBV7-2 to TRBJ2-2; D gene ambiguous. The CDR3 has 17 amino acids. V lost 3 bases and J 7 bases, leaving 21 bases between the germline ends. Looked up from germline, CDR1 is SGHTA and CDR2 is FQGNSA. Written as DNA, the CDR3 is TGTGCCAGCAGCTTCCCGCGGACCGTAAAATTGGACGGGGAGCTGTTTTTT. Protein sequence: CASSFPRTVKLDGELFF.

The rearrangement joins TRBV6-5 to TRBJ1-4; D possibly corresponds to TRBD1 (6 bases). CDR3 length: 15 amino acids. Germline-derived CDR1 and CDR2 are MNHEY and SVGAGI. V dropped 3 bases and J dropped 7 bases, with 15 bases sitting between them. The DNA for the CDR3 is TGTGCCAGCAGTTATGTGCAGGGGTTGAGTGAAAAACTGTTTTTT. This sequence encodes CASSYVQGLSEKLFF.

The chain combines TRBV3-1 (or the pseudogene TRBV3-2) with TRBJ1-5; perhaps TRBD1 as D (6 bases). V was pared by 0 bases and J by 7 bases, with 13 bases between. The CDR3 runs 15 residues. The germline V gene has CDR1 LGHDT and CDR2 YNNKEL (reference sequence). CDR3 nucleotides: TGTGCCAGCAGCCAAGATAGCAGGGGTTACCAGCCCCAGCATTTT. Translation: CASSQDSRGYQPQHF.

The chain is built from TRBV3-1 (or the pseudogene TRBV3-2) and TRBJ1-3; D possibly corresponds to TRBD1 (5 bases). The germline CDR1 and CDR2 sequences are LGHDT and YNNKEL (reference sequence). The V gene lost 4 bases and the J gene lost 3 bases, with 13 bases spanning the gap. The CDR3 spans 15 residues. The CDR3 region is CASSPWGGSGNTIYF. The DNA of the CDR3 is TGTGCCAGCAGCCCTTGGGGGGGAAGTGGAAACACCATATATTTT.

The chain uses TRBV19 and TRBJ1-1; D is ambiguous. Trimming took off 9 bases at V and 5 bases at J, with 22 bases between the two ends. Germline loops: CDR1 LNHDA, CDR2 SQIVND (reference sequence). CDR3 size: 15 residues. The CDR3 sequence: CASSPKEGSRTEAFF. The CDR3 bases are TGTGCCAGCAGCCCGAAGGAGGGTTCTCGGACTGAAGCTTTCTTT.

In regard to this clone: The sample has other DNA sequences that encode this CDR3 too. This sequence joins TRBV7-9 and TRBJ2-7, with D uncertain. V lost 1 base and J lost 1, with 2 bases in between. The CDR3 is 12 residues long. CDR1 is SEHNR, CDR2 FQNEAQ, per germline (reference sequence). This chain's CDR3 is CASSLGSYEQYF. In nucleotides, the CDR3 is TGTGCCAGCAGCTTAGGGTCCTACGAGCAGTACTTC.

CDR3 protein: CSSRMEGGSTEAFF. The DNA of the CDR3 is TGCAGCAGTAGGATGGAGGGGGGAAGCACTGAAGCTTTCTTT. The chain employs TRBV29-1 and TRBJ1-1; possibly TRBD1 for D (6 bases). V was shortened by 8 bases and J by 4 bases, with 20 bases between the two germline ends. The CDR3 sequence is 14 residues long. Germline V gene lookup returns CDR1 SQVTM and CDR2 ANQGSEA.

The V gene is TRBV29-1, the J gene TRBJ1-3; D is unclear. Germline CDR1 SQVTM, CDR2 ANQGSEA. The CDR3 length is 12 residues. Trimming took off 5 bases at V and 3 bases at J, with 8 bases between the two ends. The DNA for the CDR3 is TGCAGCGTTCGATCAGGTGGAAACACCATATATTTT. Protein: CSVRSGGNTIYF.

This rearrangement joins TRBV11-3 to TRBJ2-3; no firm D call. The CDR3 is 13 residues long. Germline V gene lookup returns CDR1 SGHNT and CDR2 YENEEA. V lost 5 bases and J 2 bases, leaving 8 bases between the germline ends. The CDR3 protein is CASSEDVTDTQYF. The CDR3 nucleotides read TGTGCCAGCAGCGAGGACGTCACAGATACGCAGTATTTT.

This rearrangement joins TRBV12-3 or TRBV12-4 to TRBJ1-5, with D unclear. V was cut by 5 bases and J by 10 bases, with 15 bases left in between. The CDR3 covers 13 residues. The CDR3 DNA is TGTGCCAGCAGTGGAAAAAGGGCTGGTCCCCAGCATTTT. It translates to CASSGKRAGPQHF.

This clone is a singleton in its sample. The V gene is TRBV7-8, the J gene TRBJ2-6, with D unclear. Germline V gives CDR1 SGHVS, CDR2 FQNEAQ. The CDR3 consists of 13 residues. V lost 6 bases to trimming and J lost 0 bases, with 3 bases between them. This CDR3 reads CASSSSGANVLTF. In nucleotides, the CDR3 is TGTGCCAGCAGTTCCTCTGGGGCCAACGTCCTGACTTTC.

A few counts support this clone. V is TRBV5-8 and J is TRBJ1-3; D remains ambiguous. V shed 2 bases and J shed 0 bases, with 9 bases lying between them. Germline CDR1 SGHTS, CDR2 YDEGEE. The CDR3 spans 15 residues. DNA of the CDR3: TGTGCCAGCAGCTTAACAGTGTTCTCTGGAAACACCATATATTTT. This translates into CASSLTVFSGNTIYF.

This chain uses TRBV5-1 with TRBJ2-5, with D uncertain. The CDR3 runs to 13 residues. Per the germline V gene, CDR1 is SGHRS and CDR2 is YFSETQ. Trimming took off 1 base at V and 2 bases at J, with 6 bases between the two ends. The CDR3: CASSLSQQETQYF. The CDR3 DNA reads TGCGCCAGCAGCTTGTCCCAACAAGAGACCCAGTACTTC.

The count of this clone is one. The V gene is TRBV9, the J gene TRBJ1-1; no reliable D call. The CDR3 extends over 12 amino acids. V was clipped by 4 bases and J by 0 bases, with 4 bases between them. Germline CDR1 is SGDLS and CDR2 is YYNGEE. The CDR3 sequence: CASSSMNTEAFF. The DNA of the CDR3 is TGTGCCAGCAGCTCGATGAACACTGAAGCTTTCTTT.

This chain links TRBV29-1 with TRBJ2-5, with D perhaps matching TRBD2 (6 bases). This CDR3 region has 12 residues. V dropped 4 bases and J dropped 4 bases, with 10 bases sitting between them. Germline lookup yields CDR1 SQVTM and CDR2 ANQGSEA. The CDR3 DNA reads TGCAGCGTTGGACTAGAACCAGAGACCCAGTACTTC. Protein sequence: CSVGLEPETQYF.